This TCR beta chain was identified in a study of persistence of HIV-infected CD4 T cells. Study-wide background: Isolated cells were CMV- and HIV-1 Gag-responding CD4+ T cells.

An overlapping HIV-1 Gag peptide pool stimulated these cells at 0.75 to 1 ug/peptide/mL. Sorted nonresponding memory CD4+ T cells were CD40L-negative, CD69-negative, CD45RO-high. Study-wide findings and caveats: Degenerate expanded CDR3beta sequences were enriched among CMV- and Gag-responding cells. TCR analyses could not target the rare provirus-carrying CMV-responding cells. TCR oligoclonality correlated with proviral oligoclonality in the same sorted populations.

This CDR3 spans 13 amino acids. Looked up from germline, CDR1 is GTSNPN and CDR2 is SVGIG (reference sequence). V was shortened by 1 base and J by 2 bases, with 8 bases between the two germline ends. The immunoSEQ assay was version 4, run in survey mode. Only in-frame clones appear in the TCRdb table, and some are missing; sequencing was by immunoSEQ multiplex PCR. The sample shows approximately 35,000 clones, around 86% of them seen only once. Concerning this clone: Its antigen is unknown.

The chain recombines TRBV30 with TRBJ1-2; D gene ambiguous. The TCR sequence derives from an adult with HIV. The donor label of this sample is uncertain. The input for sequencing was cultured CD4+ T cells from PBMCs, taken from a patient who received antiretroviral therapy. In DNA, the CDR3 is TGTGCCTGGAGTGAGTTGCGGAACTATGGCTACACCTTC. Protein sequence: CAWSELRNYGYTF.